Each of the 19 T cell receptor beta chains below was sequenced from the same sample in a study of blood T cell repertoires in COVID-19. Measured with immunoSEQ multiplex PCR; TCRdb has only the in-frame clones, and not every one. Of 88,000 or so clones in the sample, 65% to 90% are singletons; the top ten hold under 4.5%. Sequencing was carried out using peripheral blood. Receptors were obtained from a man in his fifties or sixties with acute or convalescent COVID-19.

The CDR3 spells CASSEALAGKETQYF. In DNA, the CDR3 is TGTGCCAGCAGTGAAGCGCTGGCAGGGAAAGAGACCCAGTACTTC. The J gene is TRBJ2-5, the V gene TRBV6-1; a possible D gene is TRBD1 (5 bases). Trimming cost V 0 bases and J 3 bases, with 11 bases left between them. Germline-derived CDR1 and CDR2 are MNHNS and SASEGT. CDR3 length: 15 residues.

The rearrangement uses TRBV9 and TRBJ1-3; 9 bases align to TRBD1. This CDR3 is built from 17 residues. Germline V lookup: CDR1 SGDLS, CDR2 YYNGEE. V lost 0 bases, J lost 8 bases, and 12 bases stayed unmatched. The CDR3 sequence is CASSVALGTGSEDTIYF. CDR3 nucleotides: TGTGCCAGCAGCGTAGCCCTTGGGACAGGGTCCGAGGACACCATATATTTT.

The V and J genes are TRBV2 and TRBJ1-1, with 7 nucleotides matching TRBD1. The CDR3 totals 14 residues. The junction had 3 bases not matched to a gene; V was cut back by 4 bases and J by 1 base. Germline lookup yields CDR1 SNHLY and CDR2 FYNNEI. In DNA, the CDR3 is TGTGCCAGCAGTGTGCAGGGGGAGAACACTGAAGCTTTCTTT. Its protein is CASSVQGENTEAFF.

The chain combines TRBV5-1 with TRBJ1-5; TRBD1 is a possible D gene (5 bases). Trimming left V 0 bases short and J 0 bases short, with 10 bases between. Germline assignment: CDR1 SGHRS and CDR2 YFSETQ. The CDR3 sequence is 16 residues long. The CDR3 DNA is TGCGCCAGCAGCTTGGCCGGGGGAACTAGCAATCAGCCCCAGCATTTT. Residues: CASSLAGGTSNQPQHF.

This chain uses TRBV4-1 with TRBJ2-5; 7 bases align to TRBD2. The trim removed 4 bases at V and 4 bases at J, leaving 9 bases unmatched. Germline CDR1 reads MGHRA; CDR2 reads YSYEKL. The CDR3 spans 15 residues. The CDR3 is CASSLLSGGGETQYF. The CDR3 DNA follows: TGCGCCAGCAGCCTTCTCTCGGGGGGAGGAGAGACCCAGTACTTC.

The rearrangement joins TRBV5-4 to TRBJ2-3, with D perhaps TRBD2 (5 bases). With 0 bases removed from V and 9 bases from J, the gap between germline ends came to 17 bases. The CDR3 extends over 15 amino acids. Germline-derived CDR1 and CDR2 are SGHNT and YYREEE (reference sequence). The DNA of the CDR3 is TGTGCCAGCAGCTTGGGGCTATCACTAGATGCCACGCAGTATTTT. It yields the protein CASSLGLSLDATQYF.

This clone was observed a single time. The V call is TRBV19, the J call TRBJ1-1, with 10 bases fitting TRBD1. Trimming removed 8 bases from V and 3 bases from J; junction bases left unmatched: 15. The CDR3 covers 17 residues. CDR1 and CDR2 (germline): LNHDA, SQIVND (reference sequence). The CDR3 sequence is CASQLGQGGIRDTEAFF. CDR3 DNA: TGTGCCAGTCAACTCGGACAGGGGGGGATCCGGGACACTGAAGCTTTCTTT.

To note about this clone: A read error may account for a junction end that differs from germline. The chain links TRBV5-1 to TRBJ2-1; TRBD2 matches at 7 bases. Germline lookup yields CDR1 SGHRS and CDR2 YFSETQ. The CDR3 totals 15 residues. The CDR3 DNA reads as TGCGCCAGCAGCCGGGGGAGGGAAGCAGTTAATGGGCAGTTCTTC. Translation: CASSRGREAVNGQFF.

The J gene is TRBJ2-1, the V gene TRBV19; 8 nucleotides line up with TRBD2. V gave up 3 bases and J gave up 12 bases; unmatched junction bases: 1. The CDR3 is 11 amino acids. Germline V gene data show CDR1 as LNHDA and CDR2 as SQIVND (reference sequence). CDR3 bases: TGTGCCAGTAGTATGGCGGGAGGGCAGTTCTTC. Translated: CASSMAGGQFF.

The gene calls are TRBV5-1 and TRBJ2-1, with 7 positions matching TRBD2. CDR3 length: 15 residues. J lost 3 bases, V lost 1 base, and 4 bases had no gene match. CDR1 and CDR2 (germline): SGHRS, YFSETQ. CDR3 DNA: TGCGCCAGCAGCTTGACCGGGACTAACTACAATGAGCAGTTCTTC. Translated: CASSLTGTNYNEQFF.

V and J are TRBV7-2 and TRBJ2-2; D unclear. This CDR3 is built from 12 residues. Trimming left V 3 bases short and J 6 bases short, with 5 bases between. Germline CDR1 is SGHTA and CDR2 is FQGNSA. As DNA, the CDR3 is TGTGCCAGCAGCTTCTTAGCCGGGGAGCTGTTTTTT. This gives the protein CASSFLAGELFF. The full variable domain, rest sourced from reference TRBV7-2 and TRBJ2-2, is GAGVSQSPSNKVTEKGKDVELRCDPISGHTALYWYRQSLGQGLEFLIYFQGNSAPDKSGLPSDRFSAERTGGSVSTLTIQRTQQEDSAVYLCASSFLAGELFFGEGSRLTVL.

The V and J genes are TRBV18 and TRBJ1-4, with D possibly being TRBD1 (6 bases). Germline V gene sequence: CDR1 KGHSH, CDR2 LQKENI. The CDR3 length is 14 residues. V lost 4 bases to trimming and J lost 3 bases, with 9 bases between them. This CDR3 is CASSLGQSNEKLFF. The CDR3 region has the DNA TGTGCCAGCTCACTAGGACAGTCTAATGAAAAACTGTTTTTT.

This chain connects TRBV5-1 to TRBJ1-5; D call uncertain. Per germline, CDR1 SGHRS and CDR2 YFSETQ. Trimming left V 4 bases short and J 2 bases short, with 7 bases between. This CDR3 has 13 residues. CDR3 bases: TGCGCCAGCAGCCCGGAGGGCAATCAGCCCCAGCATTTT. It is translated as CASSPEGNQPQHF.

The V gene is TRBV5-4, the J gene TRBJ2-6; TRBD2 might be the D (5 bases). The germline V gene encodes CDR1 SGHNT and CDR2 YYREEE (reference sequence). The CDR3 runs 17 residues. The germline V and J ends were trimmed by 1 base and 0 bases, with 11 bases remaining between them. The CDR3 DNA follows: TGTGCCAGCAGCTTGAGGGTTACTAGCTCTGGGGCCAACGTCCTGACTTTC. This gives the protein CASSLRVTSSGANVLTF.

This clone has a single count. The chain carries TRBV30 and TRBJ2-3, with 9 bases matching TRBD2. The CDR3 is 15 amino acids. The junction had 6 bases not matched to a gene; V was cut back by 2 bases and J by 3 bases. CDR1 and CDR2 (germline): GTSNPN, SVGIG (reference sequence). This CDR3 is CAWSSAGGLTDTQYF. In nucleotides, the CDR3 is TGTGCCTGGAGTTCTGCGGGGGGGCTTACAGATACGCAGTATTTT.

V gene TRBV3-1 (or the pseudogene TRBV3-2) combines with J gene TRBJ1-2; D call uncertain. Germline assignment: CDR1 LGHDT and CDR2 YNNKEL (reference sequence). This CDR3 spans 15 amino acids. V dropped 0 bases and J dropped 0 bases, with 8 bases sitting between them. In DNA, the CDR3 is TGTGCCAGCAGCCAAGATTTTGCAGCTAACTATGGCTACACCTTC. The encoded protein is CASSQDFAANYGYTF.

The CDR3 region is CASSYSRDTTDTQYF. CDR3 DNA: TGTGCCAGCAGTTACTCTCGTGACACCACAGATACGCAGTATTTT. This chain links TRBV6-5 with TRBJ2-3; D is unresolved. This CDR3 spans 15 amino acids. Trimming stripped 0 bases from V and 2 bases from J, with 9 bases between. CDR1 and CDR2 from the germline V gene are MNHEY and SVGAGI.

This clone was seen only a few times. The J gene is TRBJ1-3, the V gene TRBV5-1, with unresolved D. CDR3 length: 16 amino acids. Germline-derived CDR1 and CDR2 are SGHRS and YFSETQ. V was cut by 0 bases and J by 3 bases, with 13 bases left in between. Here the CDR3 reads CASSLGSPFSGNTIYF. In DNA, the CDR3 is TGCGCCAGCAGCTTGGGTTCCCCCTTTAGTGGAAACACCATATATTTT.

The J gene is TRBJ2-5, the V gene TRBV5-4; 12 nucleotides agree with TRBD1. Germline V gene sequence: CDR1 SGHNT, CDR2 YYREEE (reference sequence). Unmatched junction bases numbered 2, after V lost 0 bases and J lost 5 bases. The length of the CDR3 is 15 residues. CDR3 nucleotide sequence: TGTGCCAGCAGCTTGGGGGACAGGGGGCGGGAGACCCAGTACTTC. It is translated as CASSLGDRGRETQYF.